The sequence of this TCR beta chain was determined in a study of cytomegalovirus exposure and HLA in healthy donors. V trimming: 6 bases; J trimming: 2 bases; junction bases outside the gene matches: 8. This CDR3 is built from 15 residues. Germline V gene lookup returns CDR1 LGHNA and CDR2 YNFKEQ. PCR used 60 Vbeta primers and 13 Jbeta primers. TCRdb's copy holds only in-frame clones and misses some; the assay was immunoSEQ multiplex PCR. The top ten hold around 0.23% of the sample, which has some 220,000 clones, 85% seen once. Source material: PBMCs. V usage is TRBV4-2 and J usage is TRBJ2-7, with 9 bases matching TRBD2. This receptor was obtained from a girl aged 2-10 years in good health and CMV-seronegative. DNA for the CDR3: TGTGCCAGCAGGAGAGCGGGAGGCGCGACCTACGAGCAGTACTTC. This translates into CASRRAGGATYEQYF.